The T cell receptor beta chain described here comes from a study of cytomegalovirus exposure and HLA in healthy donors. Study-level results: The study flagged about 150 TCR beta chains as cytomegalovirus-associated. It was confirmed in vitro that a few of the CMV-associated chains were specific for CMV antigens.

The CDR3 loop spans 14 amino acids. Trimming pared 2 bases from V and 1 base from J, leaving 9 bases between. Germline-derived CDR1 and CDR2 are SGHRS and YFSETQ. This clone was picked up one time. Its antigen is not known. Here immunoSEQ multiplex PCR was the method, and the copy in TCRdb shows in-frame clones only, minus some. This repertoire shows about 280,000 clones, 65% to 90% found once; its top ten account for less than 1.2%. The sample consisted of PBMCs. V is TRBV5-1 and J is TRBJ1-1; a possible D gene is TRBD1 (5 bases). The TCR originated in a woman between 18 and 29 years old in good health and CMV-seronegative. CDR3 protein: CASSFDSSNTEAFF. The CDR3 DNA reads TGCGCCAGCAGCTTCGACAGCTCGAACACTGAAGCTTTCTTT.